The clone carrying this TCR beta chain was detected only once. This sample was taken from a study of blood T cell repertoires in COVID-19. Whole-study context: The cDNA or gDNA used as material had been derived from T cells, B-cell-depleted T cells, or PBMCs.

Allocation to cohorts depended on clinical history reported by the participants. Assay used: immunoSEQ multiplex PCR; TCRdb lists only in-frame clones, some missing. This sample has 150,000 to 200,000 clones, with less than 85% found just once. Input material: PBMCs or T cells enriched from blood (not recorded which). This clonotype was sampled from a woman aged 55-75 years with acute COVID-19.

CDR3 protein: CASSSPQGGGNTIYF. Written as DNA, the CDR3 is TGTGCCAGCAGCTCCCCTCAAGGGGGAGGAAACACCATATATTTT. V usage is TRBV7-2 and J usage is TRBJ1-3; tentatively, D is TRBD1 (6 bases). Germline assignment: CDR1 SGHTA and CDR2 FQGNSA. V dropped 4 bases and J dropped 4 bases, with 14 bases sitting between them. The CDR3 runs to 15 residues.